This TCR beta chain comes out of a study of T-cell memory formation after mild COVID-19 (dated by TCRdb to about 2021). Describing the broader study: TCR sequence clusters from the two donors were largely donor specific. In a couple of donors, T-cell clones that expanded and contracted after mild COVID-19 were followed by sequencing TCRalpha and TCRbeta repertoires longitudinally. Two young, previously healthy adult volunteers, one female and one male, were included in the cohort. Overall results and qualifications from the work: Some responding clones were detected in pre-infection memory, suggesting pre-existing cross-reactive memory T cells joined the SARS-CoV-2 response. The study covered only a couple of mild cases, and larger cohorts including severe cases with pre-infection samples were considered necessary. Contracting CD4+ clones turned up mainly in the CM and EM memory subsets, whereas EMRA was where CD8+ clones were enriched. Clones contracting from day 15 to 85 had balanced CD4/CD8 phenotypes, while a second wave expanding from day 15 to 37 was biased towards CD4+. Whether the second-wave clones peaking on day 37 were SARS-CoV-2 specific was not confirmed.

The V end loses 3 bases and the J end loses 7 bases, and a stretch of 13 bases separates them. From the germline V gene, CDR1 is ENHRY and CDR2 is SYGVKD. The CDR3 starts with the cysteine, ends with the phenylalanine, and has 15 residues. Left in the record is the CDR3 DNA by itself, 45 bases read in frame from the first base. The reads were generated on an Illumina NovaSeq 6000. TCRalpha and TCRbeta cDNA libraries were constructed by 5'RACE with constant-segment primers, with sample barcodes and unique molecular identifiers being introduced. Trizol reagent was used to extract RNA from every sample. Libraries were amplified in two PCR steps, with a second sample barcode and Illumina TruSeq adapters added in the second step. Libraries were sequenced on an Illumina NovaSeq with 2 x 150 bp paired-end reads. Per the source publication's procedure: Reads were demultiplexed and collapsed into UMI-guided consensus sequences with migec v1.2.7. Using mixcr v2.1.11, UMI consensuses were aligned to TRA and TRB V and J templates and then assembled into clonotypes. A clonotype was counted as expanded or contracted only if both edgeR and NoisET called the change significant, with noise models trained on biological replicates. For edgeR calls, a false discovery rate-adjusted p below 0.01 and a log2 fold-change threshold of 1 were applied. As an exploratory analysis of dynamics, max-normalized trajectories of the 1000 most abundant clonotypes were examined by PCA with hierarchical clustering. Separately sequenced CD4+ and CD8+ repertoires were used to assign a CD4 or CD8 phenotype to each responding clone. TCRdb handled the public reads itself, with Q25 trimming in fastp and clone calling in MiXCR, and kept productive beta chains. Every distinct CDR3 protein forms one entry, paired with its most common genes and DNA. It is TCRdb's table, rather than the study itself, that gives the V and J calls and clone size. This sample lists around 440,000 distinct CDR3 sequences; about 18% were detected once. The top ten constitute around an eighth of the sample.

This clonotype has just a few counts. This clone's antigen is unknown. No much larger clone is present one base from it, and per-base qualities are unavailable. Ficoll-Paque density gradient centrifugation was the method used to isolate PBMCs. The sample comprised PBMCs or a T cell subset sorted from them (not recorded which). Recombination linked TRBV10-3 to TRBJ1-6; TRBD1 is a weak D gene call, 6 bases matching. The sequence was obtained from an adult woman who had mild COVID-19 (a few samples of this study predate the infection). The sample titles of this study are shuffled in the database, so cell type and time point are left out; the donor was told from shared clones. The CDR3 reads CAISDNAGVNSPLHF. The bases are TGTGCCATCAGTGATAACGCAGGGGTAAATTCACCCCTCCACTTT.